The 13 T cell receptor beta chains listed next were all sequenced from one sample in a study of blood T cell repertoires in COVID-19. The method was immunoSEQ multiplex PCR; TCRdb's version includes in-frame clones alone and lacks a portion of them. The data show roughly 240,000 clones, roughly 86% seen once. Material for sequencing was peripheral blood. All receptors come from a woman aged 55-75 years who had recovered from COVID-19.

In its sample, this clone was seen once. V is TRBV7-9 and J is TRBJ2-2; weak D call: TRBD1 (6 bases). The CDR3 length is 16 residues. Trimming cost V 5 bases and J 0 bases, with 13 bases left between them. Germline CDR1 reads SEHNR; CDR2 reads FQNEAQ (reference sequence). In DNA form, the CDR3 reads TGTGCCAGCAGCCCCATCGACAGGACGAACACCGGGGAGCTGTTTTTT. This codes for CASSPIDRTNTGELFF.

J is TRBJ1-2 and V is TRBV5-1, with 7 bases that match TRBD1. From germline, CDR1 is SGHRS and CDR2 YFSETQ. CDR3 length equals 15 residues. Trimming took 7 bases from V and 2 from J; bases not matched to a gene: 11. The CDR3 reads CASAWDSRPNYGYTF. The CDR3 coding sequence is TGCGCCAGCGCCTGGGACAGCCGACCGAACTATGGCTACACCTTC.

V gene TRBV6-5 combines with J gene TRBJ2-7; D is possibly TRBD1 (5 bases). This CDR3 region has 14 residues. Germline V CDR1 and CDR2: MNHEY, SVGAGI. The V end was cut by 6 bases, the J end by 2 bases, with 14 bases between. The DNA of the CDR3 is TGTGCCAGCAGCAGTAGGGGTTCTCCCTACGAGCAGTACTTC. Translating gives CASSSRGSPYEQYF.

This clone came up a few times. The chain carries TRBV29-1 and TRBJ1-3, with 7 bases that match TRBD1. This CDR3 has 13 residues. V shed 4 bases, J shed 4 bases, and the junction held 4 bases outside the gene matches. Germline CDR1 and CDR2: SQVTM and ANQGSEA. The CDR3 protein is CSVAWDSGNTIYF. The CDR3, as DNA: TGCAGCGTTGCTTGGGACAGCGGAAACACCATATATTTT.

The chain is built from TRBV2 and TRBJ1-1; possible D gene TRBD1, 6 bases. CDR1 SNHLY and CDR2 FYNNEI come from the germline V gene. V was cut by 10 bases and J by 5 bases, with 17 bases left in between. The CDR3 has 13 residues. In DNA form, the CDR3 reads TGTGCCACAGGGGAAGGGGGTGTAACTGAAGCTTTCTTT. Protein: CATGEGGVTEAFF.

This clone is a singleton in its sample. This chain joins TRBV9 and TRBJ1-2, with TRBD1 as a possible D gene (6 bases). The CDR3 sequence is 14 residues long. CDR1 SGDLS and CDR2 YYNGEE come from the germline V gene. V lost 0 bases and J lost 1, with 7 bases in between. The CDR3 region is CASSVADSNYGYTF. CDR3 sequence (DNA): TGTGCCAGCAGCGTAGCGGACAGTAACTATGGCTACACCTTC.

The V call is TRBV3-1 (or the pseudogene TRBV3-2), the J call TRBJ1-1; TRBD1 aligns across 8 bases. Trimming removed 1 base from V and 11 bases from J; junction bases left unmatched: 3. The CDR3 is 12 amino acids. The V gene's germline CDR1 is LGHDT and CDR2 YNNKEL (reference sequence). This CDR3 is CASSQGDRTAFF. For the CDR3, the DNA is TGTGCCAGCAGCCAAGGGGACAGGACGGCTTTCTTT.

This clone was recorded a few times. The chain employs TRBV5-1 and TRBJ2-3; 9 bases are shared with TRBD1. The CDR3 consists of 16 residues. Germline lookup yields CDR1 SGHRS and CDR2 YFSETQ. V gave up 5 bases and J gave up 5 bases; unmatched junction bases: 12. Here the CDR3 reads CASRPRDRDWLDTQYF. CDR3 nucleotide sequence: TGCGCCAGCAGGCCCCGGGACAGGGACTGGCTAGATACGCAGTATTTT.

This clone is a singleton in its sample. The chain joins TRBV4-2 to TRBJ1-5, with D possibly matching TRBD1 (5 bases). CDR3 length: 17 residues. Trimming stripped 0 bases from V and 7 bases from J, with 19 bases between. CDR1 and CDR2 (germline): LGHNA, YNFKEQ. The DNA for the CDR3 is TGTGCCAGCAGCCAAGAGCTCAGGCAGGGTGGCAGGCAGCCCCAGCATTTT. Translating it yields CASSQELRQGGRQPQHF.

The chain links TRBV19 to TRBJ2-7; TRBD2 aligns across 13 bases. V trimming: 5 bases; J trimming: 5 bases; junction bases outside the gene matches: 6. CDR1 is LNHDA, CDR2 SQIVND, per germline (reference sequence). This CDR3 spans 15 amino acids. The CDR3 nucleotides read TGTGCCAGTAGTGTCGGACTAGCGGGGGTTAACGAGCAGTACTTC. Translated: CASSVGLAGVNEQYF.

The J gene is TRBJ2-5, the V gene TRBV9; TRBD2 aligns across 8 bases. The CDR3 is 16 amino acids. Germline CDR1 SGDLS, CDR2 YYNGEE. J was trimmed by 1 base and V by 0 bases; bases with no gene match: 5. CDR3 nucleotide sequence: TGTGCCAGCAGCGTAGGAGGTAGCGGGGTCCAAGAGACCCAGTACTTC. Its protein is CASSVGGSGVQETQYF.

A remark on this clone: The sample holds other DNA sequences that translate to the same CDR3. The chain uses TRBV28 and TRBJ2-7; D unresolved. This CDR3 comprises 12 residues. V lost 5 bases and J lost 1, with 6 bases in between. CDR1 and CDR2 (germline): MDHEN, SYDVKM. CDR3 bases: TGTGCCAGCAGTCTTAGTTCCTACGAGCAGTACTTC. It is translated as CASSLSSYEQYF. Looking up the rest from reference TRBV28 and TRBJ2-7 gives the full variable domain: DVKVTQSSRYLVKRTGEKVFLECVQDMDHENMFWYRQDPGLGLRLIYFSYDVKMKEKGDIPEGYSVSREKKERFSLILESASTNQTSMYLCASSLSSYEQYFGPGTRLTVT.

This chain connects TRBV5-1 to TRBJ2-3; 8 bases fit TRBD2. This CDR3 spans 16 amino acids. Looked up from germline, CDR1 is SGHRS and CDR2 is YFSETQ. Unmatched junction bases numbered 9, after V lost 2 bases and J lost 4 bases. The CDR3 DNA reads TGCGCCAGCAGCTTCTTGGCGGGGGGCCGGGCAGATACGCAGTATTTT. Its translation is CASSFLAGGRADTQYF. Filled out from reference TRBV5-1 and TRBJ2-3, the complete variable domain reads KAGVTQTPRYLIKTRGQQVTLSCSPISGHRSVSWYQQTPGQGLQFLFEYFSETQRNKGNFPGRFSGRQFSNSRSEMNVSTLELGDSALYLCASSFLAGGRADTQYFGPGTRLTVL.